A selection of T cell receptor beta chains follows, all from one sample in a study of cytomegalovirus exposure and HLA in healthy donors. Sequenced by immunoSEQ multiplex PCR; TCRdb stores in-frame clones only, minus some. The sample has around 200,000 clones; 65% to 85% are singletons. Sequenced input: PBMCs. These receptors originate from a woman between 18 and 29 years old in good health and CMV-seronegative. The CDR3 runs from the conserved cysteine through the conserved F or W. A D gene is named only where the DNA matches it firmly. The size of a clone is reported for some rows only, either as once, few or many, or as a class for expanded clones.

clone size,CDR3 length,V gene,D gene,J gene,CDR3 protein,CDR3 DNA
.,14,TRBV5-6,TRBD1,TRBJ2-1,CASSLTTGVGEQFF,TGTGCCAGCAGCTTGACGACAGGGGTGGGTGAGCAGTTCTTC
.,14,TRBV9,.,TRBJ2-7,CASSPWDRENEQYF,TGTGCCAGCAGCCCTTGGGACCGGGAGAACGAGCAGTACTTC
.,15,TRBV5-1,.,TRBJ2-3,CASSLAGTSGDTQYF,TGCGCCAGCAGCTTGGCCGGGACATCAGGGGATACGCAGTATTTT
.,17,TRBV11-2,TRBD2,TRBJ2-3,CASSLFPLSGRSDTQYF,TGTGCCAGCAGCTTGTTTCCCCTTAGCGGGAGGTCAGATACGCAGTATTTT
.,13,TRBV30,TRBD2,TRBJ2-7,CAWTSGKPYEQYF,TGTGCCTGGACTAGCGGGAAGCCCTACGAGCAGTACTTC
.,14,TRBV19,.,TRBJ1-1,CASSIEQGNTEAFF,TGTGCCAGTAGTATAGAACAGGGGAACACTGAAGCTTTCTTT
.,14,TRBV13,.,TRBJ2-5,CASSLEGGQETQYF,TGTGCCAGCAGCCTCGAAGGCGGCCAAGAGACCCAGTACTTC
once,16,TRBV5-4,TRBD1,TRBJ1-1,CASSFDPGTGVWEAFF,TGTGCCAGCAGCTTCGACCCCGGGACAGGGGTTTGGGAAGCTTTCTTT
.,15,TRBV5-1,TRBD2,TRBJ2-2,CASSSAGGGTGELFF,TGCGCCAGCAGCTCGGCGGGGGGGGGCACCGGGGAGCTGTTTTTT
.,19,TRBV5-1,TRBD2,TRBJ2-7,CASPWSGLAGELGVYEQYF,TGCGCCAGCCCGTGGAGTGGACTAGCGGGAGAATTAGGGGTCTACGAGCAGTACTTC
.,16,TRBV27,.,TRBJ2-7,CASSLTAGSSTYEQYF,TGTGCCAGCAGTTTAACGGCAGGTTCCAGTACCTACGAGCAGTACTTC
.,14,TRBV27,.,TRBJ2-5,CASRLDRGRETQYF,TGTGCCAGCAGGCTCGATAGGGGCCGCGAGACCCAGTACTTC
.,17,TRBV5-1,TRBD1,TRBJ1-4,CASSPGQGFSTNEKLFF,TGCGCCAGCAGCCCCGGACAGGGTTTCTCAACTAATGAAAAACTGTTTTTT
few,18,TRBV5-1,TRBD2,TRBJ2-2,CASSKGLAGATNTGELFF,TGCGCCAGCAGCAAGGGACTAGCGGGAGCTACGAACACCGGGGAGCTGTTTTTT
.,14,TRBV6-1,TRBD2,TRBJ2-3,CASSGTSGTDTQYF,TGTGCCAGCAGCGGGACTAGCGGCACAGATACGCAGTATTTT
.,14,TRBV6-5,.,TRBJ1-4,CASSADSFNEKLFF,TGTGCCAGCAGTGCTGACAGTTTTAATGAAAAACTGTTTTTT
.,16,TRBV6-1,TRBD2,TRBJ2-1,CASSDLGLAGYNEQFF,TGTGCCAGCAGTGACCTGGGACTAGCGGGTTACAATGAGCAGTTCTTC
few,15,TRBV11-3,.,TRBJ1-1,CASSAGTTENTEAFF,TGTGCCAGCAGCGCAGGAACAACGGAGAACACTGAAGCTTTCTTT
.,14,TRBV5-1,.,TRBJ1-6,CASSLGVYNSPLHF,TGCGCCAGCAGCTTGGGAGTTTATAATTCACCCCTCCACTTT
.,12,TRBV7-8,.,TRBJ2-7,CASSLALYEQYF,TGTGCCAGCAGCTTAGCACTCTACGAGCAGTACTTC
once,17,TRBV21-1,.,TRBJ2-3,CASRAGTSGGVVDTQYF,TGTGCCAGCAGAGCCGGGACTAGCGGGGGGGTAGTAGATACGCAGTATTTT
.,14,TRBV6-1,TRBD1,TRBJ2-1,CASSKRDREDEQFF,TGTGCCAGCAGCAAGAGGGACAGGGAGGATGAGCAGTTCTTC
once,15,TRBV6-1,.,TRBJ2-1,CASSVTVTPYNEQFF,TGTGCCAGCAGTGTGACTGTCACCCCCTACAATGAGCAGTTCTTC
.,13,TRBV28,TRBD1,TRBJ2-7,CASSGTASYEQYF,TGTGCCAGCAGCGGGACAGCCTCCTACGAGCAGTACTTC
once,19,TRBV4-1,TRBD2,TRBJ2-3,CASSQGWAGGSQGTDTQYF,TGCGCCAGCAGCCAAGGTTGGGCGGGGGGATCCCAGGGCACAGATACGCAGTATTTT
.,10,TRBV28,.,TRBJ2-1,CASRERFQFF,TGTGCCAGCAGGGAGAGGTTCCAGTTCTTC
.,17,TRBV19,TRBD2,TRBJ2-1,CASSIGSSGGLYNEQFF,TGTGCCAGTAGTATAGGATCTAGCGGGGGGCTCTACAATGAGCAGTTCTTC
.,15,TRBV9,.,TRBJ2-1,CASSVQGLIFGEQFF,TGTGCCAGCAGCGTCCAGGGGCTGATTTTCGGTGAGCAGTTCTTC
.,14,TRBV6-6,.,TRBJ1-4,CASIMTPEHEKLFF,TGTGCCAGCATTATGACACCAGAACATGAAAAACTGTTTTTT
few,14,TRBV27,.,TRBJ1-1,CASSSVLISTEAFF,TGTGCCAGCAGTAGCGTACTTATAAGTACTGAAGCTTTCTTT
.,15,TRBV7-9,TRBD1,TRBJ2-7,CASAGTGDSSYEQYF,TGTGCCAGCGCCGGGACAGGGGATAGCTCCTACGAGCAGTACTTC
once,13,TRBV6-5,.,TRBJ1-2,CASSSTKGYGYTF,TGTGCCAGCAGTTCGACTAAAGGCTATGGCTACACCTTC
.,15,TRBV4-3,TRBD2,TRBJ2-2,CASSNSGSNTGELFF,TGCGCCAGCAGCAATAGCGGGTCTAACACCGGGGAGCTGTTTTTT